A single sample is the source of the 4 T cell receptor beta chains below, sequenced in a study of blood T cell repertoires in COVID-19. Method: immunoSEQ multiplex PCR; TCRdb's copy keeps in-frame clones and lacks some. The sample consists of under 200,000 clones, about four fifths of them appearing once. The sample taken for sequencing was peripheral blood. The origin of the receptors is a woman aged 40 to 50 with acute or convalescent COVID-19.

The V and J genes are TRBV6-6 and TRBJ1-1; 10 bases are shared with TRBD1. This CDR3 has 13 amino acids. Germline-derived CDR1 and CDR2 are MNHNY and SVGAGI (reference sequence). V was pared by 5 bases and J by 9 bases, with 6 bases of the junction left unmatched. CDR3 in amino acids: CASSVPGQGQAFF. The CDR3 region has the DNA TGTGCCAGCAGTGTCCCGGGACAGGGGCAAGCTTTCTTT.

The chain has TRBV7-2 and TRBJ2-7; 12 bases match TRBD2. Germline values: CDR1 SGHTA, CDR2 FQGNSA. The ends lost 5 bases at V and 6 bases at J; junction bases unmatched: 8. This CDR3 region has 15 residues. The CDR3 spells CASSPWTSGAGEQYF. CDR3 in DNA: TGTGCCAGCAGCCCATGGACTAGCGGGGCGGGCGAGCAGTACTTC.

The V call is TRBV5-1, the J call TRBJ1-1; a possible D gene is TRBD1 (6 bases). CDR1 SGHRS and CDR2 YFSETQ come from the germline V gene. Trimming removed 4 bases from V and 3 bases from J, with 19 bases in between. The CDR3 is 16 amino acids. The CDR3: CASSRAQGPVDTEAFF. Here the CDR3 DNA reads TGCGCCAGCAGCCGGGCGCAGGGGCCAGTAGACACTGAAGCTTTCTTT.

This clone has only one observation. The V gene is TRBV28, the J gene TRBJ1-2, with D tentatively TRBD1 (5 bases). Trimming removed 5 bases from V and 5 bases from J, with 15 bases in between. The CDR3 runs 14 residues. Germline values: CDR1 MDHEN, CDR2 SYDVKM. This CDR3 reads CASSPPDSVYGYTF. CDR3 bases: TGTGCCAGCAGTCCTCCCGACAGTGTTTATGGCTACACCTTC.